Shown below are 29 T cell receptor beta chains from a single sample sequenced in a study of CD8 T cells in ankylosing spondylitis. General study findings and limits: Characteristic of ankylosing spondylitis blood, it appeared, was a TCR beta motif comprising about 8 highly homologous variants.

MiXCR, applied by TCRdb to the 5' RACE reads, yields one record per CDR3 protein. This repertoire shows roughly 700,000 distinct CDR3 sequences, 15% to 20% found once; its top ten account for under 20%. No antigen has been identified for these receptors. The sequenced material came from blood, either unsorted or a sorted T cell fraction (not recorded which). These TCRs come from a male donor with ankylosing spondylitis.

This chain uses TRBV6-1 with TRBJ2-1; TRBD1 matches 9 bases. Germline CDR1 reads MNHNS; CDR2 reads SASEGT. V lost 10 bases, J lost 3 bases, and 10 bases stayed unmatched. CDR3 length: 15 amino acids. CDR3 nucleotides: TGTGCCACTTCGGACGGGACAGGGTTCTACAATGAGCAGTTCTTC. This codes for CATSDGTGFYNEQFF.

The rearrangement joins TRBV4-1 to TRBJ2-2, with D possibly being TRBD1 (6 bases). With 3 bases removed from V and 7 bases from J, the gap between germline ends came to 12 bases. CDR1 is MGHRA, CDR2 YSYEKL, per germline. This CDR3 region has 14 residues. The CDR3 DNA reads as TGCGCCAGCAGCCATCACAGGGTGGGCGGGGAGCTGTTTTTT. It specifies CASSHHRVGGELFF.

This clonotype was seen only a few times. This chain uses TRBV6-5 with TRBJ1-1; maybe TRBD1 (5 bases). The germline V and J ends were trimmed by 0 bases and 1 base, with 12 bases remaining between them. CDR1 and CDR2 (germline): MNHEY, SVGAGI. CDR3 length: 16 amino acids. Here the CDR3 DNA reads TGTGCCAGCAGTTACTCGATATTGCAGGGGAACACTGAAGCTTTCTTT. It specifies CASSYSILQGNTEAFF.

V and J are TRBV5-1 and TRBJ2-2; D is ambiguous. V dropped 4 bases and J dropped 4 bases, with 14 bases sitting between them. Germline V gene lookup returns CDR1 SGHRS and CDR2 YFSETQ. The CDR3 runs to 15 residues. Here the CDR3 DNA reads TGCGCCAGCAGCCCACCCGATGCGAGCACCGGGGAGCTGTTTTTT. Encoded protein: CASSPPDASTGELFF.

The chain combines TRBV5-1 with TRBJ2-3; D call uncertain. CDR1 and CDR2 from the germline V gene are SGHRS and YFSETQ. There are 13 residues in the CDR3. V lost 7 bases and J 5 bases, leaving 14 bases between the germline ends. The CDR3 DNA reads TGCGCCAGCCGTTCGAAGAAGGGAGATACGCAGTATTTT. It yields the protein CASRSKKGDTQYF.

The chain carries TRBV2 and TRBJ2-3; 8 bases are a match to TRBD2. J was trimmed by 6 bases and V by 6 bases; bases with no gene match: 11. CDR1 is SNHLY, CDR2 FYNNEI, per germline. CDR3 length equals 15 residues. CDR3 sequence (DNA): TGTGCCAGCAGCGATTCCGGGACTAGGGCTGATACGCAGTATTTT. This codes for CASSDSGTRADTQYF.

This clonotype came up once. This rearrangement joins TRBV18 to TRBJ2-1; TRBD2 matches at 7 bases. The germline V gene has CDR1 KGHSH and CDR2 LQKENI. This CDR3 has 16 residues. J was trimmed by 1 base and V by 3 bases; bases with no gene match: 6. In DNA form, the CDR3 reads TGTGCCAGCTCACCCTCGAGCGGGAAATCCTACAATGAGCAGTTCTTC. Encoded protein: CASSPSSGKSYNEQFF.

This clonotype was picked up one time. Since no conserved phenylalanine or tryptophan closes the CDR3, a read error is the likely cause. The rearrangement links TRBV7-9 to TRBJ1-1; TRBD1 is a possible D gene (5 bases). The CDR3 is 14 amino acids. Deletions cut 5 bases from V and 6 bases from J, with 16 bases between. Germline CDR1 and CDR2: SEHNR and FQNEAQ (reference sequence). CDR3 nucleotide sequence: TGTGCCAGCAGCACCGCCGGTCGGGGGGCTGAAGCTTTCTAT. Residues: CASSTAGRGAEAFY.

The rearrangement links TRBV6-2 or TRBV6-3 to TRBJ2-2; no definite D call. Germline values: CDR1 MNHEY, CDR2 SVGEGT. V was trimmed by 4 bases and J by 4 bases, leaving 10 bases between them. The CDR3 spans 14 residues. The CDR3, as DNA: TGTGCCAGCAGTTTTGGACGGTCCACCGGGGAGCTGTTTTTT. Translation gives CASSFGRSTGELFF.

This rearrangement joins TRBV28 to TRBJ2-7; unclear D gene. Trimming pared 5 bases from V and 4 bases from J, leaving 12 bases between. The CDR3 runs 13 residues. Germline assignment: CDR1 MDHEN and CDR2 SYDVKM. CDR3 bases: TGTGCCAGCAGTCCGTATTTGCAGTACGAGCAGTACTTC. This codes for CASSPYLQYEQYF.

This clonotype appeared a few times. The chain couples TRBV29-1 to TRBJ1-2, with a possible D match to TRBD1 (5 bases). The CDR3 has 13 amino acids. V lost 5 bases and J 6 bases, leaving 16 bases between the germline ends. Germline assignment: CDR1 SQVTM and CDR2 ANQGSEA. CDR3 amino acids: CSVPHTGVNGYTF. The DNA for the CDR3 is TGCAGCGTTCCCCATACAGGCGTAAATGGCTACACCTTC.

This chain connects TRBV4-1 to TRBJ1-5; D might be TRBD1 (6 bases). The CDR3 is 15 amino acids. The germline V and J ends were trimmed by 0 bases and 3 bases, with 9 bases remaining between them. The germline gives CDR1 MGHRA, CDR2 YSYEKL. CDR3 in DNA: TGCGCCAGCAGCCAAGAGGACAGAGACAATCAGCCCCAGCATTTT. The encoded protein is CASSQEDRDNQPQHF.

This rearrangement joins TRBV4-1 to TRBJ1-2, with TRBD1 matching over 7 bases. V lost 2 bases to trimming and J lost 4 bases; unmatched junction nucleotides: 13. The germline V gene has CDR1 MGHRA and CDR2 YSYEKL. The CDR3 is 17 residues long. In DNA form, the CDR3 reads TGCGCCAGCAGCCAAATGTTTGTGGCAGGGGGAGTCTATGGCTACACCTTC. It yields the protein CASSQMFVAGGVYGYTF.

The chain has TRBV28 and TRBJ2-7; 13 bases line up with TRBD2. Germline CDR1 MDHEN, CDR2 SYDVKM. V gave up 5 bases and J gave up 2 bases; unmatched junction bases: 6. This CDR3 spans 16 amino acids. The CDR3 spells CASSQRGLAGPYEQYF. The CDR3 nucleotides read TGTGCCAGCAGTCAGAGGGGACTAGCGGGACCCTACGAGCAGTACTTC.

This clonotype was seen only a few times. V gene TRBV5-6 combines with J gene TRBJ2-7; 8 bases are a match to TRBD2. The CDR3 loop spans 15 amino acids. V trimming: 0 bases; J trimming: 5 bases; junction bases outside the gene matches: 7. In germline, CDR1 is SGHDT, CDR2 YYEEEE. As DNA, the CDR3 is TGTGCCAGCAGCTTGGTAGCTAGCGGGTTGGACGAGCAGTACTTC. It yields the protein CASSLVASGLDEQYF.

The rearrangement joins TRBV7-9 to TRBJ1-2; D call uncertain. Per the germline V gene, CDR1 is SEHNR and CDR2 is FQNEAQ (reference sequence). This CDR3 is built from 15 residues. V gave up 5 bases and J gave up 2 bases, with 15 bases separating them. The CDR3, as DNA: TGTGCCAGCAGCACCGGTGGTATCCCAAACTATGGCTACACCTTC. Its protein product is CASSTGGIPNYGYTF.

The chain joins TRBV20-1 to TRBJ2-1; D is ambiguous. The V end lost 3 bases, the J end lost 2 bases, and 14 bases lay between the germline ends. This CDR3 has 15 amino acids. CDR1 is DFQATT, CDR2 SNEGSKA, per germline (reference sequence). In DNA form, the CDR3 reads TGCAGTGCTAGTGCTATGAGCCACCCCTACAATGAGCAGTTCTTC. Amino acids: CSASAMSHPYNEQFF.

CDR3 DNA sequence: TGTGCCAGCAGTTACGAAGTGGACAATGAGCAGTTCTTC. This encodes CASSYEVDNEQFF. V and J are TRBV6-5 and TRBJ2-1; D not resolved. The germline V gene has CDR1 MNHEY and CDR2 SVGAGI. V was pared by 2 bases and J by 5 bases, with 7 bases between. The CDR3 is made up of 13 amino acids.

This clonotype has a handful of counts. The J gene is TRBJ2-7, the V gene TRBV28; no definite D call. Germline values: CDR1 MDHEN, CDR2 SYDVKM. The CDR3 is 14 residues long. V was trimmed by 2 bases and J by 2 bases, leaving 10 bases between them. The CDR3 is CASSLRSWAYEQYF. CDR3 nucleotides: TGTGCCAGCAGTTTAAGGTCTTGGGCCTACGAGCAGTACTTC.

The CDR3, as DNA: TGTGCCAGCAGCTTGGAGCGGGTTACTGAAGCTTTCTTT. It translates to CASSLERVTEAFF. The rearrangement links TRBV7-9 to TRBJ1-1; D is ambiguous. This CDR3 contains 13 residues. V was trimmed by 3 bases and J by 5 bases, leaving 10 bases between them. Germline values: CDR1 SEHNR, CDR2 FQNEAQ (reference sequence).

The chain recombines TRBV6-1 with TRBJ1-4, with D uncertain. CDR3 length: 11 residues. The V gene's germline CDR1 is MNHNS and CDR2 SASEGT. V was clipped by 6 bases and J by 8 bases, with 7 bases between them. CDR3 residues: CASRAPEKLFF. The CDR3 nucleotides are TGTGCCAGCAGGGCCCCGGAAAAACTGTTTTTT.

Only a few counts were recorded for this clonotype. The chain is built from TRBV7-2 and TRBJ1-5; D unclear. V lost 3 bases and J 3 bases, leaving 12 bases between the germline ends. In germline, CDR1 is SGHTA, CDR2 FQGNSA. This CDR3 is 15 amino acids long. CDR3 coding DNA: TGTGCCAGCAGCTTGGACCCGACGCCCAATCAGCCCCAGCATTTT. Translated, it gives CASSLDPTPNQPQHF.

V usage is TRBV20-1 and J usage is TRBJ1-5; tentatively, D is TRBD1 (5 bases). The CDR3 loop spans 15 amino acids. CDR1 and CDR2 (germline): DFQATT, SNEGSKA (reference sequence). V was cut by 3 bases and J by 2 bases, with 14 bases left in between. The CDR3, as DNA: TGCAGTGCTAGCCTGGGGGGGACGGGCAATCAGCCCCAGCATTTT. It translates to CSASLGGTGNQPQHF.

The CDR3 bases are TGCGCCAGCAGCTTAACAGGGTTCCCATCCTACGAGCAGTACTTC. This codes for CASSLTGFPSYEQYF. V and J are TRBV5-1 and TRBJ2-7; the D gene is possibly TRBD1 (6 bases). The CDR3 extends over 15 amino acids. Germline values: CDR1 SGHRS, CDR2 YFSETQ. Deletions cut 2 bases from V and 1 base from J, with 13 bases between.

CDR3 DNA sequence: TGTGCCAGCAGCTTGGGAGGGGGGACAGGGAGAAATTCACCCCTCCACTTT. Its translation: CASSLGGGTGRNSPLHF. The chain uses TRBV7-9 and TRBJ1-6; the match to TRBD1 covers 9 bases. Unmatched junction bases numbered 10, after V lost 3 bases and J lost 7 bases. Germline CDR1 reads SEHNR; CDR2 reads FQNEAQ (reference sequence). The CDR3 extends over 17 amino acids.

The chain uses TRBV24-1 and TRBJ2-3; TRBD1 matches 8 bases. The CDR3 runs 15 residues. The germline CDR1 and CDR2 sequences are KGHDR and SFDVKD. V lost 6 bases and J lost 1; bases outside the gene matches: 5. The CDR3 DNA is TGTGCCACCAGTCTTCCGGGACAGGGCACAGATACGCAGTATTTT. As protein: CATSLPGQGTDTQYF.

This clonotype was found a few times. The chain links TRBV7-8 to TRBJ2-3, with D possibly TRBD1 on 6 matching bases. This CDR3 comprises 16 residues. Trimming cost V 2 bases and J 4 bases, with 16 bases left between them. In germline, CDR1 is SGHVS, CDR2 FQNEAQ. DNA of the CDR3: TGTGCCAGCAGCTTATCAGTCGACAGGAGATCAGATACGCAGTATTTT. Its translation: CASSLSVDRRSDTQYF. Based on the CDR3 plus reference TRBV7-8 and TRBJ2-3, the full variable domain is GAGVSQSPRYKVAKRGQDVALRCDPISGHVSLFWYQQALGQGPEFLTYFQNEAQLDKSGLPSDRFFAERPEGSVSTLKIQRTQQEDSAVYLCASSLSVDRRSDTQYFGPGTRLTVL.

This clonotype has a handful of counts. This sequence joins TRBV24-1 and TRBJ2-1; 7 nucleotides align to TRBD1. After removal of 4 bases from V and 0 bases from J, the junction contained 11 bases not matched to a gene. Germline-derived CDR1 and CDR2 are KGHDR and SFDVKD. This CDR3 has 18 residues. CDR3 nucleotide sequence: TGTGCCACCAGTGACGCTGGGACAGCCCTGTCCTCCTACAATGAGCAGTTCTTC. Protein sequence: CATSDAGTALSSYNEQFF.

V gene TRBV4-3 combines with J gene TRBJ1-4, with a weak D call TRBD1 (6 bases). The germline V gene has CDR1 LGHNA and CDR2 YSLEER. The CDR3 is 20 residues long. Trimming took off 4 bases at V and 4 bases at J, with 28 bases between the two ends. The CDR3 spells CASSRTEIGTSRKINEKLFF. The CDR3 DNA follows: TGCGCCAGCAGCCGAACCGAGATCGGGACAAGCAGGAAGATTAATGAAAAACTGTTTTTT.